These T cell receptor beta chains were read from a single sample in a study of T cells in Graves' hyperthyroidism and ophthalmopathy. One entry per CDR3 protein results from TCRdb running MiXCR on the multiplex PCR reads. The repertoire holds about 740,000 distinct CDR3 sequences, with approximately 15% as singletons. Specimen: blood. The source of these receptors is a woman under 30 with Graves' hyperthyroidism. CDR3s include the opening cysteine and the closing phenylalanine or tryptophan. A D gene is named only where the DNA matches it firmly. Clone size is stated in some rows and not others, as once, few, many or a class when expanded.

abundance: many; d_gene: TRBD1; j_gene: TRBJ2-7; v_gene: TRBV20-1; CDR3nt: TGCAGTGCCGACGCGGGACAGGGAGTCTCCTACGAGCAGTACTTC; CDR3aa: CSADAGQGVSYEQYF
abundance: many; d_gene: NA; j_gene: TRBJ2-3; v_gene: TRBV7-8; CDR3nt: TGTGCCAGCAGCCCCGAGGCGGGCATTAGCACAGATACGCAGTATTTT; CDR3aa: CASSPEAGISTDTQYF
abundance: many; d_gene: TRBD1; j_gene: TRBJ2-7; v_gene: TRBV2; CDR3nt: TGTGCCAGCAGGGCCGGGACAGGGAACTACGAGCAGTACTTC; CDR3aa: CASRAGTGNYEQYF
abundance: many; d_gene: NA; j_gene: TRBJ1-5; v_gene: TRBV20-1; CDR3nt: TGCAGTGCTACCGGGACTTATAGCAATCAGCCCCAGCATTTT; CDR3aa: CSATGTYSNQPQHF
abundance: NA; d_gene: TRBD1; j_gene: TRBJ2-7; v_gene: TRBV7-9; CDR3nt: TGTGCCAGCAGCTTTGGGACAGTGAGGTACGAGCAGTACTTC; CDR3aa: CASSFGTVRYEQYF
abundance: NA; d_gene: TRBD2; j_gene: TRBJ2-5; v_gene: TRBV2; CDR3nt: TGTGCCAGCAGTGAAGTCCCCGGGACTAGCGGGAGGTCAGAGACCCAGTACTTC; CDR3aa: CASSEVPGTSGRSETQYF
abundance: NA; d_gene: NA; j_gene: TRBJ2-5; v_gene: TRBV7-9; CDR3nt: TGTGCCAGCAGGGCGCCGAGACTAGGGTCTGAGACCCAGTACTTC; CDR3aa: CASRAPRLGSETQYF
abundance: few; d_gene: TRBD2; j_gene: TRBJ2-3; v_gene: TRBV10-1; CDR3nt: TGCGCCAGCAGCGGACCTGAAGCGGGAGAGACAGATACGCAGTATTTT; CDR3aa: CASSGPEAGETDTQYF
abundance: few; d_gene: TRBD2; j_gene: TRBJ2-7; v_gene: TRBV7-6; CDR3nt: TGTGCCAGCAGCCATAGACTAGCGGGAGTTGGGTACGAGCAGTACTTC; CDR3aa: CASSHRLAGVGYEQYF
abundance: few; d_gene: TRBD1; j_gene: TRBJ2-7; v_gene: TRBV27; CDR3nt: TGTGCCAACTCACCTTTGGGACAGGGTTCCTACGAGCAGTACTTC; CDR3aa: CANSPLGQGSYEQYF
abundance: NA; d_gene: NA; j_gene: TRBJ1-1; v_gene: TRBV12-3/TRBV12-4; CDR3nt: TGTGCCAGCAGTTTAGGGCGTACCGGCACTGAAGCTTTCTTT; CDR3aa: CASSLGRTGTEAFF
abundance: many; d_gene: NA; j_gene: TRBJ2-7; v_gene: TRBV28; CDR3nt: TGTGCCAGCAGTTTTACTTTTGGAGAAAACGAGCAGTACTTC; CDR3aa: CASSFTFGENEQYF
abundance: few; d_gene: NA; j_gene: TRBJ1-4; v_gene: TRBV7-9; CDR3nt: TGTGCCAGCAGCCGACAGCATCAGGCGGCTAATGAAAAACTGTTTTTT; CDR3aa: CASSRQHQAANEKLFF
abundance: many; d_gene: NA; j_gene: TRBJ2-3; v_gene: TRBV11-3; CDR3nt: TGTGCCAGCAGCTTCCTGATTAGCCCCCTAGCAGATACGCAGTATTTT; CDR3aa: CASSFLISPLADTQYF
abundance: many; d_gene: NA; j_gene: TRBJ2-6; v_gene: TRBV7-2; CDR3nt: TGTGCCAGCAGCTTACACCTTCCTGACGGTACTGGGGCCAACGTCCTGACTTTC; CDR3aa: CASSLHLPDGTGANVLTF
abundance: NA; d_gene: TRBD1; j_gene: TRBJ2-7; v_gene: TRBV5-1; CDR3nt: TGCGCCAGCAGCCCGTCGGGACAGGGGAGCTCCTACGAGCAGTACTTC; CDR3aa: CASSPSGQGSSYEQYF
abundance: many; d_gene: TRBD1; j_gene: TRBJ2-1; v_gene: TRBV12-3/TRBV12-4; CDR3nt: TGTGCCAGCAAGTCGGCGACAGGGTACACGAGTGAGCAGTTCTTC; CDR3aa: CASKSATGYTSEQFF
abundance: many; d_gene: TRBD2; j_gene: TRBJ2-7; v_gene: TRBV18; CDR3nt: TGTGCCAGCTCACCCTCAACCGGGACTAATTCCTACGAGCAGTACTTC; CDR3aa: CASSPSTGTNSYEQYF
abundance: many; d_gene: TRBD2; j_gene: TRBJ2-3; v_gene: TRBV7-3; CDR3nt: TGTGCCAGCAGCTTACGGGGGAGGGCCGCAGATACGCAGTATTTT; CDR3aa: CASSLRGRAADTQYF
abundance: many; d_gene: NA; j_gene: TRBJ2-3; v_gene: TRBV30; CDR3nt: TGTGCCGCCCCCGTGTCCGGCACAGATACGCAGTATTTT; CDR3aa: CAAPVSGTDTQYF
abundance: many; d_gene: TRBD1; j_gene: TRBJ2-7; v_gene: TRBV11-2; CDR3nt: TGTGCCAGCAGCTTACCCTGGGCCGGGACAGGAGCGGCCGAGCAGTACTTC; CDR3aa: CASSLPWAGTGAAEQYF
abundance: few; d_gene: TRBD2; j_gene: TRBJ2-4; v_gene: TRBV28; CDR3nt: TGTGCCAGCAGCCGCATCGGACTAGCGGTGGTACTTTTCGGCAATACGGAAAACATTCAGTACTTC; CDR3aa: CASSRIGLAVVLFGNTENIQYF